The clone carrying this T cell receptor (beta chain) was recorded a few times. The antigen remains unidentified. The data were taken from a study of CD4 T cells in relation to SARS-CoV-2 and coronaviruses. The wider study: After about nine days of antigen culture, PBMC TCR beta CDR3s were sequenced.

Before the COVID-19 pandemic, during about 2011-2019, CD4+ T cells were taken from unexposed donors. The cells were cultured for about ten days before CD4+ T cells were isolated. Testing used SARS-CoV-2 S/N and four cold-coronavirus spikes on unexposed-donor CD4+ T cells, cells permitting. Cultures held some 2.1 million PBMCs per well with roughly 10 IU/ml IL-2. The CDR3 runs to 16 residues. Trimming stripped 4 bases from V and 0 bases from J, with 16 bases between. Looked up from germline, CDR1 is SEHNR and CDR2 is FQNEAQ (reference sequence). The protocol was immunoSEQ multiplex PCR, while the TCRdb copy is restricted to in-frame clones and leaves out a portion. The sample records just under 20,000 clones, around 75% being singletons.

This TCR was recovered from a human donor in good health. The material sequenced was CD4+ T cells from PBMCs, cultured in vitro. The chain has TRBV7-9 and TRBJ2-7; D may be TRBD1 (5 bases). As DNA, the CDR3 is TGTGCCAGCAGCTCCAGCAGACAGCTAAACTCCTACGAGCAGTACTTC. Translated: CASSSSRQLNSYEQYF. Combining the CDR3 with reference TRBV7-9 and TRBJ2-7 gives the whole variable domain DTGVSQNPRHKITKRGQNVTFRCDPISEHNRLYWYRQTLGQGPEFLTYFQNEAQLEKSRLLSDRFSAERPKGSFSTLEIQRTEQGDSAMYLCASSSSRQLNSYEQYFGPGTRLTVT.